This TCR beta chain was identified in a study of control samples from healthy donors and cancer patients. Sequencing used immunoSEQ multiplex PCR; TCRdb keeps in-frame clones, though not all of them. The table shows 400,000 to 500,000 clones, with about 93% occurring only once. There are 14 residues in the CDR3. Per germline, CDR1 MNHEY and CDR2 SMNVEV (reference sequence). With 3 bases removed from V and 9 bases from J, the gap between germline ends came to 15 bases. This TCR was sampled from a man in his forties with head and neck cancer. V gene TRBV27 combines with J gene TRBJ2-1; D not certain. Material for sequencing was PBMCs. This CDR3 reads CASSFSPTTAEQFF. The CDR3, as DNA: TGTGCCAGCAGTTTTTCCCCTACCACGGCTGAGCAGTTCTTC.